Below, 22 T cell receptor beta chains from the same sample are listed, as sequenced in a study of T cell changes during pregnancy in multiple sclerosis. Generated by immunoSEQ multiplex PCR, the TCRdb table keeps only in-frame clones and is missing some. The table shows more than 45,000 clones, with 93% occurring only once. The source was CD8+ T cells from peripheral blood mononuclear cells, collected in the second trimester of pregnancy. These receptors were collected from a female donor with multiple sclerosis, enrolled in a pregnancy study.

The chain uses TRBV28 and TRBJ2-2; the D gene is possibly TRBD2 (5 bases). The V gene's germline CDR1 is MDHEN and CDR2 SYDVKM. V shed 5 bases and J shed 1 base, with 23 bases lying between them. This CDR3 has 19 residues. The CDR3 region has the DNA TGTGCCAGCAGTCTCCCCTGGACTCAAAGTGTACGGAACACCGGGGAGCTGTTTTTT. Protein product: CASSLPWTQSVRNTGELFF.

The V and J genes are TRBV4-1 and TRBJ1-1; D remains ambiguous. Looked up from germline, CDR1 is MGHRA and CDR2 is YSYEKL. V was cut by 0 bases and J by 0 bases, with 11 bases left in between. The CDR3 sequence is 16 residues long. The CDR3 region has the DNA TGCGCCAGCAGCCAAGATCGGAACAGCTTGAACACTGAAGCTTTCTTT. Protein: CASSQDRNSLNTEAFF.

The rearrangement uses TRBV9 and TRBJ2-4; 10 nucleotides align to TRBD1. This CDR3 has 15 residues. V lost 5 bases, J lost 4 bases, and 6 bases stayed unmatched. CDR1 is SGDLS and CDR2 is YYNGEE in the germline V gene. In DNA form, the CDR3 reads TGTGCCAGCAGTAGACAGGGGGCTACAAAAAACATTCAGTACTTC. The encoded protein is CASSRQGATKNIQYF.

This clone was detected once. This chain uses TRBV10-2 with TRBJ2-1; D perhaps matches TRBD1 (5 bases). This CDR3 region has 14 residues. Germline lookup yields CDR1 WSHSY and CDR2 SAAADI. V lost 3 bases and J 2 bases, leaving 8 bases between the germline ends. The CDR3 DNA is TGCGCCAGCAGTGACCCGGACACCTACAATGAGCAGTTCTTC. It is translated as CASSDPDTYNEQFF.

The rearrangement joins TRBV28 to TRBJ2-3; TRBD2 matches at 11 bases. In germline, CDR1 is MDHEN, CDR2 SYDVKM. The length of the CDR3 is 15 residues. The junction had 11 bases not matched to a gene; V was cut back by 7 bases and J by 8 bases. The DNA of the CDR3 is TGTGCCAGCACCAGAGGTAGCGGGAGGGCCGGTACGCAGTATTTT. Translating gives CASTRGSGRAGTQYF.

The chain is built from TRBV28 and TRBJ1-5, with TRBD1 matching over 8 bases. The CDR3 consists of 15 residues. Looked up from germline, CDR1 is MDHEN and CDR2 is SYDVKM. V gave up 3 bases and J gave up 3 bases; unmatched junction bases: 4. CDR3: CASSFWTGLNQPQHF. As DNA, the CDR3 is TGTGCCAGCAGTTTCTGGACAGGGCTCAATCAGCCCCAGCATTTT.

The gene calls are TRBV2 and TRBJ2-1; 9 bases align to TRBD2. V trimming: 2 bases; J trimming: 7 bases; junction bases outside the gene matches: 9. The CDR3 length is 16 residues. Germline CDR1 and CDR2: SNHLY and FYNNEI. The CDR3 DNA follows: TGTGCCAGCAGTGAACCTGCTAGCGGGAACTATAATGAGCAGTTCTTC. It is translated as CASSEPASGNYNEQFF.

The gene calls are TRBV10-3 and TRBJ2-7; D may be TRBD2 (5 bases). Germline assignment: CDR1 ENHRY and CDR2 SYGVKD. With 3 bases removed from V and 2 bases from J, the gap between germline ends came to 11 bases. This CDR3 has 14 amino acids. The DNA for the CDR3 is TGTGCCATCAGTGAAGGTAGCGCGGCCTACGAGCAGTACTTC. This codes for CAISEGSAAYEQYF.

The chain joins TRBV7-9 to TRBJ2-7; weak D call: TRBD2 (5 bases). The CDR3 has 15 residues. The germline V gene encodes CDR1 SEHNR and CDR2 FQNEAQ (reference sequence). Between the trimmed V and J ends, which lost 2 bases and 3 bases, there was a span of 14 bases. Here the CDR3 DNA reads TGTGCCAGCAGCTTATCGGACTGGGCCCACTACGAGCAGTACTTC. This sequence encodes CASSLSDWAHYEQYF.

V gene TRBV4-1 combines with J gene TRBJ1-2; D perhaps matches TRBD1 (6 bases). Germline V lookup: CDR1 MGHRA, CDR2 YSYEKL. The CDR3 contains 14 residues. Deletions cut 1 base from V and 4 bases from J, with 10 bases between. The CDR3, as DNA: TGCGCCAGCAGCCAAGGACAGGACGTCTATGGCTACACCTTC. Protein: CASSQGQDVYGYTF.

This clone was detected only once. This rearrangement joins TRBV19 to TRBJ2-7; D possibly corresponds to TRBD1 (6 bases). V was shortened by 5 bases and J by 7 bases, with 18 bases between the two germline ends. This CDR3 has 14 residues. Germline CDR1 and CDR2: LNHDA and SQIVND (reference sequence). This CDR3 reads CASSSLTGVEEQYF. The CDR3 DNA sequence: TGTGCCAGTAGTTCCCTGACAGGTGTGGAAGAGCAGTACTTC.

The CDR3 here is CASSQERASSTEAFF. CDR3 coding DNA: TGCGCCAGCAGCCAAGAGAGGGCGTCGAGCACTGAAGCTTTCTTT. V usage is TRBV4-1 and J usage is TRBJ1-1, with D uncertain. Looked up from germline, CDR1 is MGHRA and CDR2 is YSYEKL. The CDR3 has 15 amino acids. The V gene lost 0 bases and the J gene lost 4 bases, with 12 bases spanning the gap.

The chain is built from TRBV30 and TRBJ2-1, with D unresolved. V dropped 0 bases and J dropped 0 bases, with 9 bases sitting between them. CDR1 and CDR2 (germline): GTSNPN, SVGIG (reference sequence). This CDR3 has 15 amino acids. The CDR3 DNA reads TGTGCCTGGAGTGTCTCTTCTAGCTCCTACAATGAGCAGTTCTTC. It codes for CAWSVSSSSYNEQFF.

The V call is TRBV6-1, the J call TRBJ2-1; 12 positions match TRBD2. Losses at the gene ends were 4 bases for V and 4 bases for J; bases not matched to a gene: 2. Germline CDR1 MNHNS, CDR2 SASEGT. The CDR3 covers 15 residues. The chain's CDR3 is CASSATSGGYNEQFF. Written as DNA, the CDR3 is TGTGCCAGCAGTGCCACTAGCGGGGGGTACAATGAGCAGTTCTTC.

The chain links TRBV27 to TRBJ2-7, with 9 bases that match TRBD1. Trimming cost V 4 bases and J 6 bases; bases outside gene matches: 10. The length of the CDR3 is 15 residues. CDR1 is MNHEY, CDR2 SMNVEV, per germline (reference sequence). CDR3 loop: CASSWGTGLAREQYF. CDR3 coding DNA: TGTGCCAGCAGTTGGGGGACAGGGCTAGCCCGCGAGCAGTACTTC.

The rearrangement uses TRBV6-5 and TRBJ2-7; maybe TRBD1 (6 bases). From germline, CDR1 is MNHEY and CDR2 SVGAGI. This CDR3 is 14 amino acids long. V lost 6 bases and J 0 bases, leaving 12 bases between the germline ends. The CDR3 protein is CASSSGVGSYEQYF. CDR3 coding DNA: TGTGCCAGCAGCTCAGGGGTGGGCTCCTACGAGCAGTACTTC.

J is TRBJ2-3 and V is TRBV5-1; D unresolved. Trimming left V 4 bases short and J 0 bases short, with 6 bases between. This CDR3 comprises 13 residues. Germline V gene sequence: CDR1 SGHRS, CDR2 YFSETQ. CDR3 residues: CASSARSTDTQYF. In DNA, the CDR3 is TGCGCCAGCAGCGCTCGGAGCACAGATACGCAGTATTTT.

The chain joins TRBV9 to TRBJ2-5; 7 positions agree with TRBD1. Germline V gene lookup returns CDR1 SGDLS and CDR2 YYNGEE. There are 15 residues in the CDR3. After removal of 0 bases from V and 5 bases from J, the junction contained 7 bases not matched to a gene. This chain's CDR3 is CASSVVGTADETQYF. The CDR3 DNA is TGTGCCAGCAGCGTAGTCGGGACAGCAGACGAGACCCAGTACTTC.

V usage is TRBV27 and J usage is TRBJ1-2; the D gene is possibly TRBD1 (5 bases). This CDR3 spans 16 amino acids. Trimming took 3 bases from V and 4 from J, leaving 18 bases between them. From germline, CDR1 is MNHEY and CDR2 SMNVEV (reference sequence). The CDR3 sequence is CASSFLRETDGYGYTF. In DNA form, the CDR3 reads TGTGCCAGCAGTTTCTTACGCGAGACAGACGGCTATGGCTACACCTTC.

CDR3 sequence: CASSPGARLGGSGEQYF. CDR3 coding DNA: TGTGCCAGCAGCCCCGGGGCGCGACTAGGTGGATCTGGTGAGCAGTACTTC. The genes are TRBV9 and TRBJ2-7; D perhaps matches TRBD2 (6 bases). The CDR3 covers 17 residues. The germline CDR1 and CDR2 sequences are SGDLS and YYNGEE. V lost 4 bases, J lost 7 bases, and 27 bases lay in between.

CDR3 nucleotides: TGTGCCAGCAGCCCCGAGGGCCCGAAGTACGAGCAGTACTTC. Translating it yields CASSPEGPKYEQYF. The genes are TRBV7-6 and TRBJ2-7, with D possibly matching TRBD2 (5 bases). The CDR3 is made up of 14 amino acids. Trimming took off 5 bases at V and 4 bases at J, with 15 bases between the two ends. From germline, CDR1 is SGHVS and CDR2 FNYEAQ.

The V call is TRBV28, the J call TRBJ2-7; D is possibly TRBD1 (9 bases). Germline V gives CDR1 MDHEN, CDR2 SYDVKM. Trimming removed 6 bases at V and 4 bases at J, with 37 bases between. The CDR3 spans 21 residues. The CDR3 is CASSSLIYGTGTGTRAYEQYF. CDR3 sequence (DNA): TGTGCCAGCAGCTCCCTGATTTATGGGACAGGGACCGGGACTAGGGCGTACGAGCAGTACTTC. The variable domain in full, with the rest retrieved from reference TRBV28 and TRBJ2-7, is DVKVTQSSRYLVKRTGEKVFLECVQDMDHENMFWYRQDPGLGLRLIYFSYDVKMKEKGDIPEGYSVSREKKERFSLILESASTNQTSMYLCASSSLIYGTGTGTRAYEQYFGPGTRLTVT.